The 15 T cell receptor beta chains presented below share a single source sample, sequenced in a study of preoperative IRX-2 immunotherapy in early breast cancer. Stated treatment: preoperative locoregional IRX-2 cytokine immunotherapy. Profiling relied on immunoSEQ multiplex PCR, and the TCRdb table lists in-frame clones only, not all of them. The sample contains around 29,000 clones, 82% of which appear only once. The specimen was taken from a patient treated with IRX-2 immunotherapy. The receptor set was obtained from a human donor with breast cancer.

J is TRBJ2-7 and V is TRBV11-3; perhaps TRBD1 as D (6 bases). Germline V lookup: CDR1 SGHNT, CDR2 YENEEA. CDR3 length: 17 residues. V lost 3 bases to trimming and J lost 2 bases, with 20 bases between them. The CDR3 DNA is TGTGCCAGCAGCTTGAGATTGGGAACGGACAGAGCCTACGAGCAGTACTTC. Translated, it gives CASSLRLGTDRAYEQYF.

The V and J genes are TRBV18 and TRBJ1-1; 8 nucleotides line up with TRBD1. Germline CDR1 KGHSH, CDR2 LQKENI. This CDR3 is built from 12 residues. The trim removed 8 bases at V and 4 bases at J, leaving 3 bases unmatched. The CDR3 DNA is TGTGCCAGCCTCACAGGGGGCACTGAAGCTTTCTTT. It is translated as CASLTGGTEAFF.

This clone was recorded a few times. Since one of the bases is ambiguous or unread, X appears in place of its residue. The V call is TRBV29-1, the J call TRBJ2-5; tentatively, D is TRBD2 (7 bases). The V and J ends lost 6 bases and 9 bases respectively, with 17 bases between them. Germline-derived CDR1 and CDR2 are SQVTM and ANQGSEA. CDR3 length: 12 residues. The DNA of the CDR3 is TGCAGCGTCGGCGGGGGCRCGGTAGCCCAGTACTTC. Its protein is CSVGGGXVAQYF.

The V call is TRBV7-1, the J call TRBJ2-5; possibly TRBD1 for D (5 bases). TRBV7-1 is designated an ORF whose function remains uncertain. The CDR3 covers 13 residues. The germline V and J ends were trimmed by 1 base and 4 bases, with 7 bases remaining between them. The DNA of the CDR3 is TGTGCCAGCAGCTCAGGGGGCGCAGAGACCCAGTACTTC. As protein: CASSSGGAETQYF.

This clone was counted between two and nine times. The chain couples TRBV10-3 to TRBJ2-1; 8 bases are a match to TRBD1. V trimming: 2 bases; J trimming: 5 bases; junction bases outside the gene matches: 8. The CDR3 is 16 amino acids. CDR1 ENHRY and CDR2 SYGVKD come from the germline V gene. CDR3 DNA sequence: TGTGCCATCAGTGAGAAGACAGGGGCTGGCAACAATGAGCAGTTCTTC. Protein sequence: CAISEKTGAGNNEQFF.

The V gene is TRBV2, the J gene TRBJ2-3; D call uncertain. Germline values: CDR1 SNHLY, CDR2 FYNNEI. The CDR3 runs 15 residues. V was cut by 7 bases and J by 1 base, with 15 bases left in between. The CDR3 region is CASTPRNLGTDTQYF. CDR3 sequence (DNA): TGTGCCAGCACCCCACGGAATCTGGGCACAGATACGCAGTATTTT.

CDR3 in amino acids: CASSPGGGLAETYEQYF. The CDR3, as DNA: TGTGCCAGCAGCCCAGGTGGTGGACTAGCGGAAACCTACGAGCAGTACTTC. The V call is TRBV14, the J call TRBJ2-7; 10 positions match TRBD2. CDR1 and CDR2 (germline): SGHDN, FVKESK. V lost 4 bases and J lost 2; bases outside the gene matches: 11. CDR3 length equals 17 residues.

The CDR3 bases are TGTGCCAGTGATACAGGGTTAAATCAGCCCCAGCATTTT. This translates into CASDTGLNQPQHF. The chain uses TRBV19 and TRBJ1-5; TRBD1 is a possible D gene (6 bases). Trimming cost V 8 bases and J 4 bases, with 12 bases left between them. The germline CDR1 and CDR2 sequences are LNHDA and SQIVND (reference sequence). CDR3 size: 13 residues.

The chain recombines TRBV18 with TRBJ1-5; TRBD1 might be the D (6 bases). Trimming left V 2 bases short and J 1 base short, with 12 bases between. Germline-derived CDR1 and CDR2 are KGHSH and LQKENI. This CDR3 has 16 residues. CDR3 amino acids: CASSPGSGQSNQPQHF. The DNA of the CDR3 is TGTGCCAGCTCACCAGGTTCGGGACAAAGCAATCAGCCCCAGCATTTT. The full variable domain, its missing parts supplied by reference TRBV18 and TRBJ1-5, is NAGVMQNPRHLVRRRGQEARLRCSPMKGHSHVYWYRQLPEEGLKFMVYLQKENIIDESGMPKERFSAEFPKEGPSILRIQQVVRGDSAAYFCASSPGSGQSNQPQHFGDGTRLSIL.

This sequence joins TRBV18 and TRBJ1-1; perhaps TRBD1 as D (6 bases). The germline V gene has CDR1 KGHSH and CDR2 LQKENI. This CDR3 has 15 amino acids. V was shortened by 8 bases and J by 1 base, with 17 bases between the two germline ends. The CDR3 DNA reads TGTGCCAGCACCATCCGACGGACAGAGAACACTGAAGCTTTCTTT. Its translation: CASTIRRTENTEAFF.

The chain uses TRBV6-8 and TRBJ1-1; D perhaps matches TRBD1 (5 bases). Trimming removed 6 bases at V and 4 bases at J, with 21 bases between. This CDR3 comprises 16 residues. Germline V lookup: CDR1 MNHGY, CDR2 SAAAGT. The CDR3, as DNA: TGTGCCAGCAGGGGAGACCAGGGTCGGGGTTCCACTGAAGCTTTCTTT. Translating gives CASRGDQGRGSTEAFF.

The V call is TRBV30, the J call TRBJ1-2, with D unresolved. Germline CDR1 GTSNPN, CDR2 SVGIG (reference sequence). Trimming took off 0 bases at V and 4 bases at J, with 6 bases between the two ends. CDR3 length equals 12 residues. DNA for the CDR3: TGTGCCTGGAGTGTGGGCACCTATGGCTACACCTTC. It is translated as CAWSVGTYGYTF.

J is TRBJ2-1 and V is TRBV7-6, with D possibly TRBD2 on 6 matching bases. The CDR3 is made up of 16 amino acids. Germline values: CDR1 SGHVS, CDR2 FNYEAQ. The V end was cut by 4 bases, the J end by 2 bases, with 15 bases between. The CDR3 DNA sequence: TGTGCCAGCAGCTCCCCGGAGGGCGCAGCCTACAATGAGCAGTTCTTC. Its translation: CASSSPEGAAYNEQFF.

This clone came up a few times. A read error may account for a junction end that differs from germline. The CDR3 reads CANSARDSTDTQYF. The CDR3 DNA is TGTGCCAATAGTGCGAGGGACAGCACAGATACGCAGTATTTT. This chain joins TRBV19 and TRBJ2-3; D is perhaps TRBD1 or TRBD2 (5 bases each). Per the germline V gene, CDR1 is LNHDA and CDR2 is SQIVND (reference sequence). There are 14 residues in the CDR3.

The chain has TRBV6-9 and TRBJ2-2; TRBD2 is a possible D gene (6 bases). The length of the CDR3 is 16 residues. The V end was cut by 7 bases, the J end by 0 bases, with 15 bases between. From germline, CDR1 is MNHGY and CDR2 SVAAGI. CDR3 loop: CASKTPGTANTGELFF. For the CDR3, the DNA is TGTGCCAGCAAAACCCCCGGGACTGCGAACACCGGGGAGCTGTTTTTT.